These 25 T cell receptor beta chains were all obtained from the same sample, sequenced in a study of blood T cell repertoires in COVID-19. Generated by immunoSEQ multiplex PCR, the TCRdb table keeps only in-frame clones and is missing some. The sample shows about 150,000 clones, roughly 87% of them seen only once. Material: PBMCs or T cells enriched from blood (not recorded which). The receptors originated from a woman aged 35 to 49 who had been exposed to COVID-19.

The gene calls are TRBV12-3 or TRBV12-4 and TRBJ2-5; D is unclear. V gave up 5 bases and J gave up 5 bases, with 9 bases separating them. CDR3 length: 12 amino acids. In nucleotides, the CDR3 is TGTGCCAGCAGTATCTATAAGGAGACCCAGTACTTC. It specifies CASSIYKETQYF.

The chain couples TRBV3-1 (or the pseudogene TRBV3-2) to TRBJ2-3; 10 bases are shared with TRBD1. The germline gives CDR1 LGHDT, CDR2 YNNKEL (reference sequence). Trimming took 2 bases from V and 0 from J; bases not matched to a gene: 11. The CDR3 has 19 amino acids. CDR3 nucleotides: TGTGCCAGCAGCCAACAGGACAGGGGGGACGGGGCTAGCACAGATACGCAGTATTTT. This gives the protein CASSQQDRGDGASTDTQYF.

J is TRBJ1-5 and V is TRBV6-2 or TRBV6-3; TRBD1 aligns across 7 bases. The germline V gene encodes CDR1 MNHEY and CDR2 SVGEGT. The CDR3 length is 20 residues. V shed 2 bases and J 3 bases; nucleotides not matched to a gene: 19. CDR3 in amino acids: CASSYDPQTGVISINQPQHF. Here the CDR3 DNA reads TGTGCCAGCAGTTACGACCCCCAAACAGGGGTAATCTCTATCAATCAGCCCCAGCATTTT.

V is TRBV10-3 and J is TRBJ1-2, with TRBD1 identical over 9 bases. CDR1 is ENHRY and CDR2 is SYGVKD in the germline V gene. This CDR3 has 13 residues. V was clipped by 9 bases and J by 2 bases; unmatched bases: 4. This CDR3 is CAIRTGENYGYTF. CDR3 in DNA: TGTGCCATTAGGACAGGGGAAAACTATGGCTACACCTTC.

J is TRBJ1-4 and V is TRBV19, with D perhaps matching TRBD1 (6 bases). Germline V lookup: CDR1 LNHDA, CDR2 SQIVND (reference sequence). The length of the CDR3 is 15 residues. V was cut by 9 bases and J by 6 bases, with 20 bases left in between. The CDR3 DNA reads as TGTGCCAGCAAGAACACAGGGTCTCTCGATGAAAAACTGTTTTTT. Translating gives CASKNTGSLDEKLFF.

The chain uses TRBV7-9 and TRBJ1-5; 9 bases match TRBD1. Germline-derived CDR1 and CDR2 are SEHNR and FQNEAQ (reference sequence). The CDR3 extends over 16 amino acids. Trimming took 2 bases from V and 4 from J; bases not matched to a gene: 6. As DNA, the CDR3 is TGTGCCAGCAGCTTATTGGACAGGGGAGGTAATCAGCCCCAGCATTTT. The encoded protein is CASSLLDRGGNQPQHF.

V usage is TRBV5-1 and J usage is TRBJ1-3, with 10 bases lining up with TRBD1. Germline CDR1 and CDR2: SGHRS and YFSETQ. The V and J ends lost 2 bases and 3 bases, in that order; junction bases with no gene match: 5. The CDR3 is 16 residues long. As DNA, the CDR3 is TGCGCCAGCAGCTTTGGACAGGGGGGACTTGGAAACACCATATATTTT. The encoded protein is CASSFGQGGLGNTIYF.

The chain uses TRBV5-4 and TRBJ1-1; D is unresolved. V gave up 0 bases and J gave up 7 bases, with 4 bases separating them. CDR1 and CDR2 from the germline V gene are SGHNT and YYREEE (reference sequence). The CDR3 consists of 11 residues. CDR3 in amino acids: CASSLAREAFF. CDR3 coding DNA: TGTGCCAGCAGCTTGGCCCGTGAAGCTTTCTTT.

The rearrangement links TRBV4-1 to TRBJ2-2; 15 bases line up with TRBD2. Germline V gives CDR1 MGHRA, CDR2 YSYEKL. The CDR3 loop spans 16 amino acids. V lost 2 bases and J lost 10; bases outside the gene matches: 5. The DNA for the CDR3 is TGCGCCAGCAGCCAAAGGACTAGCGGGGGGGCGAAGGAGCTGTTTTTT. Protein sequence: CASSQRTSGGAKELFF.

This chain connects TRBV7-9 to TRBJ2-1; D perhaps matches TRBD2 (6 bases). The V end was cut by 2 bases, the J end by 7 bases, with 15 bases between. Looked up from germline, CDR1 is SEHNR and CDR2 is FQNEAQ (reference sequence). The CDR3 sequence is 15 residues long. As DNA, the CDR3 is TGTGCCAGCAGCTTAACGGCGGGACTTCCGAATGAGCAGTTCTTC. It codes for CASSLTAGLPNEQFF.

The chain combines TRBV7-2 with TRBJ2-1; D gene unclear. Trimming stripped 6 bases from V and 4 bases from J, with 16 bases between. Germline loops: CDR1 SGHTA, CDR2 FQGNSA. This CDR3 region has 15 residues. CDR3 region: CASSIVAPHYNEQFF. DNA for the CDR3: TGTGCCAGCAGTATCGTGGCTCCGCATTACAATGAGCAGTTCTTC.

This clone appeared a single time. This chain joins TRBV28 and TRBJ1-2; 8 bases fit TRBD1. There are 11 residues in the CDR3. V was clipped by 10 bases and J by 8 bases; unmatched bases: 6. The germline gives CDR1 MDHEN, CDR2 SYDVKM. The chain's CDR3 is CAIQTGVGYTF. The CDR3 nucleotides are TGTGCCATCCAGACAGGGGTCGGCTACACCTTC.

This chain connects TRBV14 to TRBJ1-4, with 8 bases identical to TRBD1. This CDR3 is 14 amino acids long. The V gene's germline CDR1 is SGHDN and CDR2 FVKESK. With 1 base clipped from V and 7 bases from J, the junction kept 2 bases outside the gene matches. The CDR3 loop reads CASSQAGQGEKLFF. Here the CDR3 DNA reads TGTGCCAGCAGCCAAGCCGGACAGGGTGAAAAACTGTTTTTT.

V usage is TRBV9 and J usage is TRBJ2-3; D call uncertain. The CDR3 is 18 amino acids. The germline V gene encodes CDR1 SGDLS and CDR2 YYNGEE. V lost 0 bases and J 0 bases, leaving 17 bases between the germline ends. In DNA form, the CDR3 reads TGTGCCAGCAGCGTAGAATCCCAGGCCTCGCCTAGCACAGATACGCAGTATTTT. It encodes CASSVESQASPSTDTQYF.

The rearrangement joins TRBV18 to TRBJ2-1; D unclear. Germline V lookup: CDR1 KGHSH, CDR2 LQKENI. CDR3 length: 13 residues. Trimming took off 8 bases at V and 6 bases at J, with 14 bases between the two ends. The CDR3 spells CASEFSRGNEQFF. CDR3 DNA sequence: TGTGCCAGCGAGTTCTCCCGAGGCAATGAGCAGTTCTTC.

The chain joins TRBV6-4 to TRBJ2-1; no clear D. Germline CDR1 reads MRHNA; CDR2 reads SNTAGT. CDR3 length: 14 amino acids. Trimming left V 3 bases short and J 9 bases short, with 15 bases between. The DNA for the CDR3 is TGTGCCAGCAGTGAGTTAGTTATCGGTGCTGAGCAGTTCTTC. Amino acid sequence: CASSELVIGAEQFF.

The chain recombines TRBV7-2 with TRBJ1-2; D is perhaps TRBD1 (5 bases). Between the trimmed V and J ends, which lost 2 bases and 7 bases, there was a span of 11 bases. The germline CDR1 and CDR2 sequences are SGHTA and FQGNSA. This CDR3 spans 13 amino acids. The CDR3 DNA sequence: TGTGCCAGCAGCTTACAGGGTTCGGCTGGCTACACCTTC. Encoded protein: CASSLQGSAGYTF.

The chain recombines TRBV29-1 with TRBJ2-5, with a tentative D call TRBD2 (5 bases). Per germline, CDR1 SQVTM and CDR2 ANQGSEA. V dropped 5 bases and J dropped 4 bases, with 17 bases sitting between them. The CDR3 is 14 residues long. The CDR3, as DNA: TGCAGCGTTTCGCAAGAGGGCCGGGGAGAGACCCAGTACTTC. This codes for CSVSQEGRGETQYF.

CDR3 protein: CAISHNSENYGYTF. The CDR3 DNA follows: TGTGCCATCAGTCATAACAGTGAAAACTATGGCTACACCTTC. The chain uses TRBV10-3 and TRBJ1-2; unclear D gene. In germline, CDR1 is ENHRY, CDR2 SYGVKD. This CDR3 region has 14 residues. V was shortened by 5 bases and J by 2 bases, with 12 bases between the two germline ends.

This clone was detected once. This rearrangement joins TRBV5-1 to TRBJ2-1, with 9 bases lining up with TRBD2. V trimming: 3 bases; J trimming: 2 bases; junction bases outside the gene matches: 6. There are 16 residues in the CDR3. Germline V gene sequence: CDR1 SGHRS, CDR2 YFSETQ. The CDR3 DNA is TGCGCCAGCAGCTCACGTAGCGGGAGCGCCTACAATGAGCAGTTCTTC. Protein sequence: CASSSRSGSAYNEQFF.

The CDR3 DNA sequence: TGCGCCAGCACCCCTGGGGCAGGGAAGGTAACTAATGAAAAACTGTTTTTT. Amino acid sequence: CASTPGAGKVTNEKLFF. The chain is built from TRBV4-1 and TRBJ1-4; maybe TRBD1 (5 bases). Germline CDR1 and CDR2: MGHRA and YSYEKL. The CDR3 extends over 17 amino acids. V dropped 7 bases and J dropped 1 base, with 19 bases sitting between them.

The chain combines TRBV6-2 or TRBV6-3 with TRBJ2-7, with D possibly TRBD2 on 5 matching bases. V was trimmed by 0 bases and J by 6 bases, leaving 15 bases between them. This CDR3 spans 15 amino acids. Germline CDR1 MNHEY, CDR2 SVGEGT. CDR3 sequence (DNA): TGTGCCAGCAGTTACTCTTCTGCGGCGGGTTCCGAGCAGTACTTC. It codes for CASSYSSAAGSEQYF.

This chain links TRBV6-1 with TRBJ2-1; 9 nucleotides agree with TRBD1. Trimming cost V 3 bases and J 9 bases; bases outside gene matches: 6. The germline V gene has CDR1 MNHNS and CDR2 SASEGT. The CDR3 sequence is 14 residues long. Here the CDR3 reads CASSDPGQGTEQFF. The DNA of the CDR3 is TGTGCCAGCAGTGACCCGGGACAGGGTACTGAGCAGTTCTTC.

This chain joins TRBV5-1 and TRBJ1-2; 12 nucleotides match TRBD1. Per germline, CDR1 SGHRS and CDR2 YFSETQ. The junction had 6 bases not matched to a gene; V was cut back by 5 bases and J by 7 bases. This CDR3 spans 14 amino acids. CDR3 protein: CASRRDRGLAGYTF. CDR3 DNA sequence: TGCGCCAGCAGGCGGGACAGGGGGCTGGCTGGCTACACCTTC. The whole variable domain, filled in from reference TRBV5-1 and TRBJ1-2, reads KAGVTQTPRYLIKTRGQQVTLSCSPISGHRSVSWYQQTPGQGLQFLFEYFSETQRNKGNFPGRFSGRQFSNSRSEMNVSTLELGDSALYLCASRRDRGLAGYTFGSGTRLTVV.

In this sample, this clone turned up a few times. This chain links TRBV7-9 with TRBJ1-3; D is possibly TRBD1 (6 bases). V was pared by 5 bases and J by 10 bases, with 24 bases between. There are 16 residues in the CDR3. From germline, CDR1 is SEHNR and CDR2 FQNEAQ (reference sequence). CDR3 sequence (DNA): TGTGCCAGCAGCCGTGACCTGACAGGCCCCGAAAAGACCATATATTTT. It codes for CASSRDLTGPEKTIYF.